What follows is one TCR beta chain and its context. No antigen is known for it. Germline CDR1 is SEHNR and CDR2 is FQNEAQ (reference sequence). The CDR3 sequence is 14 residues long. Losses at the gene ends were 5 bases for V and 6 bases for J; bases not matched to a gene: 7. The data originate from a study of cytomegalovirus exposure and HLA in healthy donors. General observations from the study: In a later analysis, common viral pathogens appeared linked to several of the most significant clusters.

Primers: 60 Vbeta forward and 13 Jbeta reverse. This table comes from immunoSEQ multiplex PCR, and its TCRdb copy is limited to in-frame clones, with some not included. The sample consists of more than 110,000 clones, 79% of them appearing once. The sequencing sample was made of PBMCs. The source is a female donor in good health and CMV-seronegative. The gene calls are TRBV7-9 and TRBJ2-3; 8 bases are shared with TRBD2. Here the CDR3 DNA reads TGTGCCAGCAGCCTCACAGCGGGAGAGGATACGCAGTATTTT. Translated, it gives CASSLTAGEDTQYF.